These 5 T cell receptor beta chains share one sample of origin, sequenced in a study of T cell repertoires in cytomegalovirus infection (dated by TCRdb to the late 2010s). This sample was sequenced with an Illumina HiSeq 1500. TCRdb trimmed public reads at Q25 via fastp, called clones via MiXCR and kept in-frame beta chains. Each entry merges the rows of one CDR3 protein and shows their most common DNA and genes. This sample is represented by approximately 250,000 distinct CDR3 sequences; approximately 22% of them were singletons. The ten largest make up 15% to 20% of the sample. Sequencing was done on a sample of CD8+ T cells from PBMCs. The receptor set was obtained from a human donor in good health (CMV status not recorded). Some clones in this sample may be carry-over from other donors' samples.

This clonotype was counted between two and nine times. V is TRBV6-5 and J is TRBJ1-2; no clear D gene. The germline CDR1 and CDR2 sequences are MNHEY and SVGAGI. The CDR3 runs to 13 residues. V was pared by 0 bases and J by 4 bases, with 6 bases between. CDR3 coding DNA: TGTGCCAGCAGTTACTCGGGCAGCTATGGCTACACCTTC. Translated, it gives CASSYSGSYGYTF.

This clonotype occurred a few times. This CDR3 is CASSPLISQGVYNEQFF. In DNA, the CDR3 is TGTGCCAGCTCACCTCTCATCTCCCAAGGGGTTTACAATGAGCAGTTCTTC. This chain uses TRBV18 with TRBJ2-1; D is perhaps TRBD1 (5 bases). This CDR3 is built from 17 residues. With 3 bases removed from V and 4 bases from J, the gap between germline ends came to 19 bases. Per the germline V gene, CDR1 is KGHSH and CDR2 is LQKENI.

This clonotype was recorded at least ten times. This chain links TRBV7-9 with TRBJ1-2, with a possible D match to TRBD1 (5 bases). Germline loops: CDR1 SEHNR, CDR2 FQNEAQ (reference sequence). The V and J ends lost 0 bases and 6 bases respectively, with 17 bases between them. The CDR3 extends over 16 amino acids. The CDR3 here is CASSLAGRGGRDGYTF. DNA for the CDR3: TGTGCCAGCAGCTTAGCCGGTCGGGGGGGAAGGGATGGCTACACCTTC.

To note about this clonotype: Just one base apart from a much larger clone, this may be a read error. CDR3 sequence reads: CASSPGTGPSYTEQFF. The CDR3 nucleotides are TGTGCCAGCAGCCCCGGGACAGGGCCCTCCTACACTGAGCAGTTCTTC. The gene calls are TRBV7-6 and TRBJ2-1; 9 positions match TRBD1. The germline V gene encodes CDR1 SGHVS and CDR2 FNYEAQ. CDR3 length: 16 amino acids.

This clonotype was detected only a few times. V and J are TRBV12-3 or TRBV12-4 and TRBJ2-1, with 16 bases matching TRBD2. This CDR3 spans 18 amino acids. Unmatched junction bases numbered 9, after V lost 5 bases and J lost 5 bases. DNA of the CDR3: TGTGCCAGCAGTGAGGGACTAGCGGGGGGGCCCCTACACAATGAGCAGTTCTTC. It encodes CASSEGLAGGPLHNEQFF.